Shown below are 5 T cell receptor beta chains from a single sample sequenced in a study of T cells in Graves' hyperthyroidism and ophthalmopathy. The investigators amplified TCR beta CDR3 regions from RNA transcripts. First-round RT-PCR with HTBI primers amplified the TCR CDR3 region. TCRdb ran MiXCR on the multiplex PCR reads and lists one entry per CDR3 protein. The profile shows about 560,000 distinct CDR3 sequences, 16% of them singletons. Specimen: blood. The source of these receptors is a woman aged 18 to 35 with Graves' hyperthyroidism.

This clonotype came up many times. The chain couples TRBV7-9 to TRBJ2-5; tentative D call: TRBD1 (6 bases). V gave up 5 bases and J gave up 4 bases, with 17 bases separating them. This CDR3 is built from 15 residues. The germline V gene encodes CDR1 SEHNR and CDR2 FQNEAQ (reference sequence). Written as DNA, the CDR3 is TGTGCCAGCAGCCCCGTATCCAGGGGCGCAGAGACCCAGTACTTC. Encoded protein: CASSPVSRGAETQYF.

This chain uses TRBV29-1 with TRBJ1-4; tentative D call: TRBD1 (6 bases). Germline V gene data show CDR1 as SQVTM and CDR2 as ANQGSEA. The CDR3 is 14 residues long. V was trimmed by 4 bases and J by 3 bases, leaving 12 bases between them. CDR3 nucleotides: TGCAGCGTTGTTCAGGGGACCGCTAATGAAAAACTGTTTTTT. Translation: CSVVQGTANEKLFF.

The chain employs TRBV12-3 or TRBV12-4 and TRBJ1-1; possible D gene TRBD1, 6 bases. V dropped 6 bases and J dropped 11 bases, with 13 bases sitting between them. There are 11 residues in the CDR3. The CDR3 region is CASSPTGWAFF. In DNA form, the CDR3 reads TGTGCCAGCAGCCCGACAGGTTGGGCTTTCTTT.

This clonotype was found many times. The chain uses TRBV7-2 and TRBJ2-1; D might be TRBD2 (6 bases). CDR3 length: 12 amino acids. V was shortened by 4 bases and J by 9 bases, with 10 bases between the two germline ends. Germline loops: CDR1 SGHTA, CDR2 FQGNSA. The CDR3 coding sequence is TGTGCCAGCAGCTCCGGAGGGTCTGAGCAGTTCTTC. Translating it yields CASSSGGSEQFF.

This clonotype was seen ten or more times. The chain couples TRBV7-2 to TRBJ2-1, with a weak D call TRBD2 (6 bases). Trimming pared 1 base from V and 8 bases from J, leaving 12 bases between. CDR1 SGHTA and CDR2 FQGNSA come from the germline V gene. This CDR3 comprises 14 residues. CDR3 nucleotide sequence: TGTGCCAGCAGCTTAGATCTTTGGGGGGATGAGCAGTTCTTC. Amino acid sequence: CASSLDLWGDEQFF. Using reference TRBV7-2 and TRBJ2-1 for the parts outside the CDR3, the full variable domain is GAGVSQSPSNKVTEKGKDVELRCDPISGHTALYWYRQSLGQGLEFLIYFQGNSAPDKSGLPSDRFSAERTGGSVSTLTIQRTQQEDSAVYLCASSLDLWGDEQFFGPGTRLTVL.